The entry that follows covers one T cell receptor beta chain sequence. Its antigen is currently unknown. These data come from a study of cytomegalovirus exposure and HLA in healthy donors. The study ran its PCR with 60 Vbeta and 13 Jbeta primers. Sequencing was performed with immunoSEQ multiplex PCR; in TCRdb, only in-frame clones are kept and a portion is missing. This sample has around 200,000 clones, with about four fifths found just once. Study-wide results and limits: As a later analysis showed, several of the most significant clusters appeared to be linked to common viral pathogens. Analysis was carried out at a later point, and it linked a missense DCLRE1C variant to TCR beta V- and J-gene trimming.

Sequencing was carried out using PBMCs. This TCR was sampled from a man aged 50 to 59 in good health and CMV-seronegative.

CDR3 loop: CASSVGRIAGELFF. In DNA form, the CDR3 reads TGTGCCAGCAGCGTAGGGAGAATCGCCGGGGAGCTGTTTTTT. The rearrangement links TRBV9 to TRBJ2-2; D gene unclear. The V end lost 0 bases, the J end lost 6 bases, and 9 bases lay between the germline ends. Germline V gene lookup returns CDR1 SGDLS and CDR2 YYNGEE. The CDR3 runs to 14 residues.